One T cell receptor beta chain is described in this entry. The method was immunoSEQ multiplex PCR; TCRdb's version includes in-frame clones alone and lacks a portion of them. The sample lists roughly 76,000 clones; approximately 90% were seen once. There are 15 residues in the CDR3. Germline CDR1 and CDR2: ENHRY and SYGVKD. Trimming stripped 2 bases from V and 8 bases from J, with 15 bases between. The data were taken from a study of blood T cell repertoires in COVID-19. Study details: Both acute and convalescent COVID-19 samples were obtained from the United States, Italy and Spain. PBMCs, B-cell-depleted T cells, or T cells provided the cDNA or gDNA that made up the material.

The material sequenced was peripheral blood. This chain joins TRBV10-3 and TRBJ1-4, with a tentative D call TRBD1 (6 bases). The receptor was isolated from a man aged 65 to 79 with active or convalescent COVID-19. This CDR3 reads CAISEHGQSREKLFF. The DNA for the CDR3 is TGTGCCATCAGTGAGCACGGACAGTCAAGAGAAAAACTGTTTTTT.